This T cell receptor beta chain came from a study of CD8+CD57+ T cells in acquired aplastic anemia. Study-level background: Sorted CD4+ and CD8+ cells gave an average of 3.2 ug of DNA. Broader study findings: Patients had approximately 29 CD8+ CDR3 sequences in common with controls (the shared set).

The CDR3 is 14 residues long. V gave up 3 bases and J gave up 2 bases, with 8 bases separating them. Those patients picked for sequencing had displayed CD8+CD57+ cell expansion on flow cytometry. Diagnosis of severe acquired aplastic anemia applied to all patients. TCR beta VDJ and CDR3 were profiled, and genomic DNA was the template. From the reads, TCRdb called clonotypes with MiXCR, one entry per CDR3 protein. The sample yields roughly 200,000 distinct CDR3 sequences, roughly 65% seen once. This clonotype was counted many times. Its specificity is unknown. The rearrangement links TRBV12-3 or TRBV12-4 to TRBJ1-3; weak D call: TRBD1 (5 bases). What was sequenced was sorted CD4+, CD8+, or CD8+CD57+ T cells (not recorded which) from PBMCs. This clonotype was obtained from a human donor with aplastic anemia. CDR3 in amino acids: CASSLGPPGNTIYF. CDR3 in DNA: TGTGCCAGCAGTTTGGGGCCCCCTGGAAACACCATATATTTT.